The 25 T cell receptor beta chains in this list originate from one sample, sequenced in a study of shared clonotypes between healthy human individuals. TCRdb keeps only in-frame clones here, not all; method: immunoSEQ multiplex PCR. The sample contains a few hundred thousand clones, under 80% of which appear only once. The sample consisted of memory CD4+ T cells sorted from blood. Subset in this sample: CD45RA-negative fraction. The receptors shown here come from a man younger than 45 in good health.

The rearrangement uses TRBV7-6 and TRBJ2-2; no definite D call. The CDR3 sequence is 13 residues long. V lost 5 bases and J 7 bases, leaving 11 bases between the germline ends. CDR1 is SGHVS, CDR2 FNYEAQ, per germline. The CDR3 DNA sequence: TGTGCCAGCAGCCCCGCAAGTGGCGGGGAGCTGTTTTTT. This encodes CASSPASGGELFF.

This chain uses TRBV7-9 with TRBJ2-7; D call uncertain. Trimming cost V 4 bases and J 3 bases, with 13 bases left between them. Germline loops: CDR1 SEHNR, CDR2 FQNEAQ (reference sequence). CDR3 length: 14 residues. CDR3 DNA sequence: TGTGCCAGCAGCTCTCCGGACGCAAACTACGAGCAGTACTTC. The encoded protein is CASSSPDANYEQYF.

The chain is built from TRBV27 and TRBJ2-7, with 9 nucleotides matching TRBD2. The CDR3 is made up of 18 amino acids. Germline lookup yields CDR1 MNHEY and CDR2 SMNVEV (reference sequence). Trimming removed 0 bases from V and 0 bases from J; junction bases left unmatched: 9. This chain's CDR3 is CASSLSGVAGALSYEQYF. CDR3 DNA: TGTGCCAGCAGTTTATCGGGGGTAGCGGGAGCCCTCTCCTACGAGCAGTACTTC.

In its sample, this clone was seen once. The chain combines TRBV18 with TRBJ2-5, with D hard to call. The CDR3 has 16 residues. Germline CDR1 and CDR2: KGHSH and LQKENI. Trimming took 6 bases from V and 2 from J, leaving 19 bases between them. The CDR3 DNA follows: TGTGCCAGCTCCGACCCCGGGTCATCCGAACAAGAGACCCAGTACTTC. The encoded protein is CASSDPGSSEQETQYF.

The chain recombines TRBV6-1 with TRBJ2-1; 9 bases agree with TRBD2. Trimming at V came to 9 bases and at J to 5 bases, leaving 11 bases not matched to a gene. The CDR3 is 15 amino acids. Germline loops: CDR1 MNHNS, CDR2 SASEGT. The chain's CDR3 is CASRRVAGGNNEQFF. Written as DNA, the CDR3 is TGTGCCAGTCGTCGGGTGGCGGGAGGGAACAATGAGCAGTTCTTC.

This chain joins TRBV28 and TRBJ1-2; a possible D gene is TRBD1 (5 bases). Trimming shortened V by 2 bases and J by 3 bases, and 7 bases separated the two germline ends. The CDR3 extends over 13 amino acids. Germline CDR1 is MDHEN and CDR2 is SYDVKM. CDR3 coding DNA: TGTGCCAGCAGTTTAACAGGTCACTATGGCTACACCTTC. Its translation is CASSLTGHYGYTF.

This chain joins TRBV11-3 and TRBJ2-1, with 12 bases aligning to TRBD2. The CDR3 consists of 16 residues. V gave up 4 bases and J gave up 8 bases; unmatched junction bases: 9. Germline CDR1 reads SGHNT; CDR2 reads YENEEA. The CDR3 DNA is TGTGCCAGCAGCTCCAGGACTAGCGGGACCAAGGATGAGCAGTTCTTC. Protein product: CASSSRTSGTKDEQFF.

This clone was seen repeatedly, ten times or more. Other DNA variants within this sample encode the same CDR3. V is TRBV15 and J is TRBJ2-3; D gene unclear. The length of the CDR3 is 14 residues. V gave up 5 bases and J gave up 6 bases, with 15 bases separating them. Germline lookup yields CDR1 LNHNV and CDR2 YYDKDF (reference sequence). CDR3 bases: TGTGCCACCAGCGAGGCCATGAGGATTGATACGCAGTATTTT. As protein: CATSEAMRIDTQYF.

The V and J genes are TRBV18 and TRBJ2-3; no firm D call. CDR1 and CDR2 from the germline V gene are KGHSH and LQKENI. Trimming removed 3 bases at V and 5 bases at J, with 6 bases between. The CDR3 loop spans 12 amino acids. The CDR3 coding sequence is TGTGCCAGCTCACCGATGGTAGATACGCAGTATTTT. Its protein is CASSPMVDTQYF.

V gene TRBV15 combines with J gene TRBJ1-3; tentative D call: TRBD1 (5 bases). Germline V gene sequence: CDR1 LNHNV, CDR2 YYDKDF (reference sequence). With 5 bases removed from V and 3 bases from J, the gap between germline ends came to 11 bases. There are 14 residues in the CDR3. The CDR3, as DNA: TGTGCCACCAGCCGCGACAGCATTGGAAACACCATATATTTT. Protein product: CATSRDSIGNTIYF.

Written as DNA, the CDR3 is TGTGCCAGCAGCGGAGGGGCAGTAACTAGCCCAAGGGCGACCCAGTACTTC. Protein sequence: CASSGGAVTSPRATQYF. This chain links TRBV9 with TRBJ2-5; the D gene is possibly TRBD2 (6 bases). The CDR3 has 17 residues. V shed 3 bases and J shed 7 bases, with 25 bases lying between them. Looked up from germline, CDR1 is SGDLS and CDR2 is YYNGEE.

A few counts support this clone. The rearrangement links TRBV2 to TRBJ1-2; D perhaps matches TRBD1 (6 bases). The length of the CDR3 is 13 residues. Trimming left V 5 bases short and J 2 bases short, with 9 bases between. The germline gives CDR1 SNHLY, CDR2 FYNNEI. In DNA, the CDR3 is TGTGCCAGCAGTTACAGGGCCAACTATGGCTACACCTTC. It encodes CASSYRANYGYTF.

This clone was observed a few times. DNA for the CDR3: TGTGCCAGCAGACCAACGGGACTCTTGTACTACGAGCAGTACTTC. It translates to CASRPTGLLYYEQYF. The V gene is TRBV6-1, the J gene TRBJ2-7; a possible D gene is TRBD2 (6 bases). From germline, CDR1 is MNHNS and CDR2 SASEGT. This CDR3 region has 15 residues. The germline V and J ends were trimmed by 6 bases and 3 bases, with 18 bases remaining between them.

The chain couples TRBV25-1 to TRBJ1-5; D perhaps matches TRBD1 (5 bases). The V end was cut by 6 bases, the J end by 5 bases, with 14 bases between. The CDR3 has 14 amino acids. The V gene's germline CDR1 is MGHDK and CDR2 SYGVNS. For the CDR3, the DNA is TGTGCCAGCAGGGCTCAGGGAAAGGATCAGCCCCAGCATTTT. Amino acids: CASRAQGKDQPQHF.

This rearrangement joins TRBV7-6 to TRBJ2-1; 9 bases are a match to TRBD2. Germline V lookup: CDR1 SGHVS, CDR2 FNYEAQ. This CDR3 spans 16 amino acids. The trim removed 1 base at V and 8 bases at J, leaving 9 bases unmatched. The CDR3 sequence: CASSLGGLARGDEQFF. The CDR3 region has the DNA TGTGCCAGCAGCTTAGGGGGACTAGCCCGGGGAGATGAGCAGTTCTTC.

V usage is TRBV18 and J usage is TRBJ2-3; 7 bases align to TRBD2. The length of the CDR3 is 15 residues. J lost 4 bases, V lost 2 bases, and 6 bases had no gene match. Germline V CDR1 and CDR2: KGHSH, LQKENI. The CDR3 nucleotides are TGTGCCAGCTCACCAAGGCGGGAGACCGCAGATACGCAGTATTTT. Encoded protein: CASSPRRETADTQYF.

Worth noting for this clone: The junction does not match germline at one end; this may be a read error. The chain carries TRBV28 and TRBJ2-4; D ambiguous. The CDR3 extends over 12 amino acids. Germline V gene sequence: CDR1 MDHEN, CDR2 SYDVKM. The CDR3 DNA follows: TGTGCCAGCAGTTTAAGTGGAAGGTTTCCGAGCTTC. Its translation is CASSLSGRFPSF.

On this clone: Other DNA sequences in the same sample also yield this CDR3. V is TRBV5-4 and J is TRBJ1-5; D gene unclear. V dropped 4 bases and J dropped 2 bases, with 16 bases sitting between them. CDR1 and CDR2 (germline): SGHNT, YYREEE (reference sequence). The CDR3 is 16 amino acids. CDR3 sequence (DNA): TGTGCCAGCAGCCTGGGCGGGCGATCGGGCAATCAGCCCCAGCATTTT. Translated, it gives CASSLGGRSGNQPQHF.

This clone was picked up a small number of times. V usage is TRBV7-2 and J usage is TRBJ2-1; no reliable D call. The CDR3 runs to 14 residues. Trimming cost V 2 bases and J 6 bases, with 11 bases left between them. The germline CDR1 and CDR2 sequences are SGHTA and FQGNSA. The DNA of the CDR3 is TGTGCCAGCAGCTTAAGGTCAGGACCCAATGAGCAGTTCTTC. Its translation is CASSLRSGPNEQFF.

In its sample, this clone was seen a few times. CDR3 amino acids: CASSGGSNGYEQYF. Written as DNA, the CDR3 is TGTGCCAGCAGTGGGGGCAGCAATGGCTACGAGCAGTACTTC. This rearrangement joins TRBV6-1 to TRBJ2-7, with D tentatively TRBD1 (5 bases). Between the trimmed V and J ends, which lost 4 bases and 3 bases, there was a span of 13 bases. This CDR3 is built from 14 residues. Germline loops: CDR1 MNHNS, CDR2 SASEGT.

The table lists this clone with a few counts. This chain uses TRBV7-2 with TRBJ1-5; tentatively, D is TRBD1 (5 bases). V was pared by 8 bases and J by 6 bases, with 20 bases between. The CDR3 contains 15 residues. Germline V gene sequence: CDR1 SGHTA, CDR2 FQGNSA. DNA for the CDR3: TGTGCCAGCCCGTCCGAGAGGGGAAGGGCTCAGCCCCAGCATTTT. It codes for CASPSERGRAQPQHF. Complete variable domain (other parts from reference TRBV7-2 and TRBJ1-5): GAGVSQSPSNKVTEKGKDVELRCDPISGHTALYWYRQSLGQGLEFLIYFQGNSAPDKSGLPSDRFSAERTGGSVSTLTIQRTQQEDSAVYLCASPSERGRAQPQHFGDGTRLSIL.

This clone came up a few times. The rearrangement links TRBV25-1 to TRBJ2-2; D may correspond to TRBD1 or TRBD2 (5 bases each). V lost 3 bases, J lost 5 bases, and 16 bases lay in between. The CDR3 covers 16 residues. Germline V gene lookup returns CDR1 MGHDK and CDR2 SYGVNS. CDR3 bases: TGTGCCAGCAGTGACAAACGGGGCCTCGGGACCGGGGAGCTGTTTTTT. It translates to CASSDKRGLGTGELFF.

The gene calls are TRBV9 and TRBJ1-2; D is ambiguous. The V and J ends lost 0 bases and 6 bases respectively, with 12 bases between them. This CDR3 has 14 residues. Germline CDR1 reads SGDLS; CDR2 reads YYNGEE. This CDR3 reads CASSVVGQVDGYTF. As DNA, the CDR3 is TGTGCCAGCAGCGTAGTGGGTCAGGTGGATGGCTACACCTTC.

There are a few counts of this clone. The genes are TRBV11-2 and TRBJ2-7; D is unclear. The CDR3 extends over 14 amino acids. V was pared by 1 base and J by 7 bases, with 14 bases between. The germline CDR1 and CDR2 sequences are SGHAT and FQNNGV. DNA for the CDR3: TGTGCCAGCAGCTTAGGTCGTTCGACGGTGGAGCAGTACTTC. Translating gives CASSLGRSTVEQYF. The whole variable domain, filled in from reference TRBV11-2 and TRBJ2-7, reads EAGVAQSPRYKIIEKRQSVAFWCNPISGHATLYWYQQILGQGPKLLIQFQNNGVVDDSQLPKDRFSAERLKGVDSTLKIQPAKLEDSAVYLCASSLGRSTVEQYFGPGTRLTVT.

This sequence joins TRBV6-1 and TRBJ2-4; D is ambiguous. V was pared by 4 bases and J by 13 bases, with 14 bases between. Germline CDR1 is MNHNS and CDR2 is SASEGT. CDR3 size: 12 residues. The CDR3, as DNA: TGTGCCAGCAGTGCTTTTGGCAGCCCCCAGTACTTC. Amino acids: CASSAFGSPQYF.